The 15 T cell receptor beta chains in this list originate from one sample, sequenced in a study of blood T cell repertoires in COVID-19. Measured with immunoSEQ multiplex PCR; TCRdb has only the in-frame clones, and not every one. This sample yields approximately 200,000 clones, of which 85% to 90% are seen a single time; about 2.5% belongs to the top ten. Sequencing used peripheral blood. These receptors all come from a woman aged 55-75 years with acute or convalescent COVID-19.

V usage is TRBV18 and J usage is TRBJ2-7; 10 bases are shared with TRBD1. The CDR3 contains 14 residues. CDR1 is KGHSH, CDR2 LQKENI, per germline. The J segment lost 3 bases and the V segment lost 6 bases, leaving 5 bases of the junction unmatched. The CDR3 nucleotides are TGTGCCAGCTCCCCCGACAGGGGGCACTACGAGCAGTACTTC. This sequence encodes CASSPDRGHYEQYF.

The J gene is TRBJ1-2, the V gene TRBV27; TRBD1 might be the D (6 bases). This CDR3 spans 15 amino acids. Germline CDR1 and CDR2: MNHEY and SMNVEV (reference sequence). Between the trimmed V and J ends, which lost 2 bases and 2 bases, there was a span of 12 bases. This chain's CDR3 is CASSLESGTNYGYTF. CDR3 DNA sequence: TGTGCCAGCAGTTTAGAGTCAGGGACAAACTATGGCTACACCTTC.

The V gene is TRBV5-1, the J gene TRBJ2-3; the match to TRBD2 covers 7 bases. Germline V gene lookup returns CDR1 SGHRS and CDR2 YFSETQ. Germline trimming cut 0 bases from V and 6 bases from J; bases unmatched to any gene: 4. The CDR3 is 14 residues long. CDR3 in DNA: TGCGCCAGCAGCTTGGGGCAGGGAGGGGATACGCAGTATTTT. Translated, it gives CASSLGQGGDTQYF.

The chain is built from TRBV30 and TRBJ1-1; possibly TRBD1 for D (6 bases). The CDR3 consists of 15 residues. Germline lookup yields CDR1 GTSNPN and CDR2 SVGIG (reference sequence). Trimming took 1 base from V and 1 from J, leaving 13 bases between them. The CDR3 is CAWSGKGDKNTEAFF. The CDR3, as DNA: TGTGCCTGGAGTGGTAAGGGGGACAAGAACACTGAAGCTTTCTTT.

The J gene is TRBJ1-1, the V gene TRBV5-1; no clear D. Looked up from germline, CDR1 is SGHRS and CDR2 is YFSETQ. V lost 4 bases to trimming and J lost 2 bases, with 9 bases between them. This CDR3 region has 13 residues. CDR3 sequence reads: CASSMDGNTEAFF. The CDR3 nucleotides read TGCGCCAGCAGCATGGACGGTAACACTGAAGCTTTCTTT.

The chain uses TRBV6-5 and TRBJ1-2; 7 bases map to TRBD1. CDR3 size: 15 residues. V lost 5 bases to trimming and J lost 2 bases; unmatched junction nucleotides: 8. Germline V CDR1 and CDR2: MNHEY, SVGAGI. This CDR3 is CASSNGQAWNYGYTF. DNA of the CDR3: TGTGCCAGCAGTAACGGACAGGCTTGGAACTATGGCTACACCTTC.

This chain connects TRBV18 to TRBJ2-7; TRBD1 matches at 10 bases. The germline V gene encodes CDR1 KGHSH and CDR2 LQKENI. V gave up 8 bases and J gave up 6 bases; unmatched junction bases: 19. CDR3 length: 17 amino acids. In DNA form, the CDR3 reads TGTGCCAGCCCCCGATTAGCCCCCCGGGACAGGGGTACCGAGCAGTACTTC. Its protein is CASPRLAPRDRGTEQYF.

The V and J genes are TRBV11-3 and TRBJ2-3, with 9 positions matching TRBD2. This CDR3 has 15 amino acids. Germline V gene lookup returns CDR1 SGHNT and CDR2 YENEEA. V lost 5 bases, J lost 7 bases, and 10 bases stayed unmatched. DNA of the CDR3: TGTGCCAGCAGCCCCGGGACTAGCTTTACGTATACGCAGTATTTT. Encoded protein: CASSPGTSFTYTQYF.

This chain connects TRBV7-2 to TRBJ1-5; D might be TRBD1 (6 bases). The CDR3 has 13 residues. Trimming left V 6 bases short and J 3 bases short, with 9 bases between. CDR1 is SGHTA and CDR2 is FQGNSA in the germline V gene. The CDR3 here is CASRQGPNQPQHF. Written as DNA, the CDR3 is TGTGCCAGCAGGCAGGGGCCCAATCAGCCCCAGCATTTT.

In DNA form, the CDR3 reads TGTGCCAGCAGTGAGGATAGGACAGCCAATAATTCACCCCTCCACTTT. This translates into CASSEDRTANNSPLHF. The chain has TRBV2 and TRBJ1-6; possible D gene TRBD1, 6 bases. The CDR3 consists of 16 residues. CDR1 is SNHLY, CDR2 FYNNEI, per germline. With 3 bases removed from V and 5 bases from J, the gap between germline ends came to 14 bases.

This chain's CDR3 is CASILEPAGGTETQYF. The CDR3 DNA reads as TGTGCCAGCATCCTTGAACCAGCGGGAGGGACGGAGACGCAGTATTTT. J is TRBJ2-3 and V is TRBV2; 10 bases align to TRBD2. The J segment lost 9 bases and the V segment lost 7 bases, leaving 16 bases of the junction unmatched. The CDR3 totals 16 residues. The germline V gene has CDR1 SNHLY and CDR2 FYNNEI. The full variable domain, completed using reference TRBV2 and TRBJ2-3, is EPEVTQTPSHQVTQMGQEVILRCVPISNHLYFYWYRQILGQKVEFLVSFYNNEISEKSEIFDDQFSVERPDGSNFTLKIRSTKLEDSAMYFCASILEPAGGTETQYFGPGTRLTVL.

This clone was detected only once. The chain recombines TRBV19 with TRBJ1-5, with 7 bases that match TRBD1. The germline gives CDR1 LNHDA, CDR2 SQIVND (reference sequence). J was trimmed by 5 bases and V by 5 bases; bases with no gene match: 6. The CDR3 sequence is 14 residues long. CDR3 sequence: CASSPGQGDQPQHF. The DNA of the CDR3 is TGTGCCAGTAGTCCGGGCCAGGGGGATCAGCCCCAGCATTTT.

The chain combines TRBV6-4 with TRBJ1-4, with 7 positions matching TRBD1. CDR3 length: 17 amino acids. The trim removed 4 bases at V and 0 bases at J, leaving 8 bases unmatched. CDR1 and CDR2 (germline): MRHNA, SNTAGT. The CDR3 region is CASSGGDSSPTNEKLFF. The CDR3 coding sequence is TGTGCCAGCAGTGGGGGGGACAGTTCCCCAACTAATGAAAAACTGTTTTTT.

V and J are TRBV7-9 and TRBJ2-3; 7 bases map to TRBD1. Trimming at V came to 0 bases and at J to 3 bases, leaving 15 bases not matched to a gene. The CDR3 has 19 residues. Looked up from germline, CDR1 is SEHNR and CDR2 is FQNEAQ (reference sequence). The CDR3 region is CASSLAPIGQAGRTDTQYF. The CDR3 DNA reads as TGTGCCAGCAGCTTAGCCCCGATCGGACAGGCCGGTCGGACAGATACGCAGTATTTT. Based on the CDR3 plus reference TRBV7-9 and TRBJ2-3, the full variable domain is DTGVSQNPRHKITKRGQNVTFRCDPISEHNRLYWYRQTLGQGPEFLTYFQNEAQLEKSRLLSDRFSAERPKGSFSTLEIQRTEQGDSAMYLCASSLAPIGQAGRTDTQYFGPGTRLTVL.

V is TRBV5-6 and J is TRBJ1-1, with 7 bases aligning to TRBD1. V dropped 0 bases and J dropped 1; count of bases not matched to a gene: 3. Germline loops: CDR1 SGHDT, CDR2 YYEEEE. The CDR3 length is 15 residues. The CDR3 DNA is TGTGCCAGCAGCTTGGCGAGGGGGCGGAACACTGAAGCTTTCTTT. Translating gives CASSLARGRNTEAFF.